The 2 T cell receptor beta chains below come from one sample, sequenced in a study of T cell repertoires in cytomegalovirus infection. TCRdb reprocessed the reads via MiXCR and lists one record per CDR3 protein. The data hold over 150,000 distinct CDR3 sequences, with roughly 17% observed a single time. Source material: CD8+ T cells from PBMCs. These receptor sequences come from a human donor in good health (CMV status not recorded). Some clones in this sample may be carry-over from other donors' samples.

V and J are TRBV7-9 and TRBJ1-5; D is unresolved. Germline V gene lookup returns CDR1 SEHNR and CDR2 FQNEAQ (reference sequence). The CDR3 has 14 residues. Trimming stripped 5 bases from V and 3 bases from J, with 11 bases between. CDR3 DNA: TGTGCCAGCAGCGGCGGGAGTTACAATCAGCCCCAGCATTTT. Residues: CASSGGSYNQPQHF. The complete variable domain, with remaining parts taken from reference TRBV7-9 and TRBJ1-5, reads DTGVSQNPRHKITKRGQNVTFRCDPISEHNRLYWYRQTLGQGPEFLTYFQNEAQLEKSRLLSDRFSAERPKGSFSTLEIQRTEQGDSAMYLCASSGGSYNQPQHFGDGTRLSIL.

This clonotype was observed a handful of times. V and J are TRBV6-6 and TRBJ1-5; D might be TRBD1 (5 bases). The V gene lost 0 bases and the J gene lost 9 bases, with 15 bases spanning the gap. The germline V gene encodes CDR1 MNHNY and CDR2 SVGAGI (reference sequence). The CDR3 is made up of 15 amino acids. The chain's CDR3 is CASSYSPEGWGPQHF. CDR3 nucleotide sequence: TGTGCCAGCAGTTACTCTCCTGAGGGGTGGGGGCCCCAGCATTTT.